This TCR beta chain was observed in a study of blood T cell repertoires in COVID-19. Sequencing was performed with immunoSEQ multiplex PCR; in TCRdb, only in-frame clones are kept and a portion is missing. The sample contains some 530,000 clones, roughly 88% of which appear only once. The germline gives CDR1 SNHLY, CDR2 FYNNEI. The CDR3 runs 16 residues. The V and J ends lost 2 bases and 4 bases, in that order; junction bases with no gene match: 7. The gene calls are TRBV2 and TRBJ2-1, with 8 bases aligning to TRBD2. The clonotype comes from a human donor in a cohort sampled during active COVID-19. Source material: peripheral blood. The CDR3 DNA follows: TGTGCCAGCAGTGAATGGAGCGGGAGTTTATACAATGAGCAGTTCTTC. It translates to CASSEWSGSLYNEQFF. The variable domain in full, completed from reference TRBV2 and TRBJ2-1, reads EPEVTQTPSHQVTQMGQEVILRCVPISNHLYFYWYRQILGQKVEFLVSFYNNEISEKSEIFDDQFSVERPDGSNFTLKIRSTKLEDSAMYFCASSEWSGSLYNEQFFGPGTRLTVL.